This record concerns one TCR beta chain sequence. Antigen unknown. Separate from the 666-subject first cohort, the roughly 110-subject validation cohort was the one that the donors belonged to. Assay used: immunoSEQ multiplex PCR; TCRdb lists only in-frame clones, some missing. The profile covers about 73,000 clones, with around 95% appearing a single time and 3% to 3.5% taken by the ten largest. The sample originates from a study of cytomegalovirus exposure and HLA in healthy donors. Study results and caveats: The study labeled 150 to 200 TCR beta chains cytomegalovirus-associated.

The V gene's germline CDR1 is SGHTA and CDR2 FQGNSA. The length of the CDR3 is 14 residues. Trimming at V came to 5 bases and at J to 2 bases, leaving 4 bases not matched to a gene. The sample comprised PBMCs. This receptor was taken from a young man in good health and CMV-seronegative. The chain employs TRBV7-2 and TRBJ2-3; 7 nucleotides line up with TRBD2. The DNA of the CDR3 is TGTGCCAGCAGCCCGACTAGCCACACAGATACGCAGTATTTT. This translates into CASSPTSHTDTQYF.